The 21 T cell receptor beta chains given below trace back to one sample, sequenced in a study of blood T cell repertoires in COVID-19. Assay used: immunoSEQ multiplex PCR; TCRdb lists only in-frame clones, some missing. The repertoire consists of some 50,000 clones, with more than 70% occurring once and the leading ten covering around 6%. The material sequenced was peripheral blood. These receptors came from a woman of 80 years or more with acute or convalescent COVID-19.

This chain links TRBV9 with TRBJ2-5, with a possible D match to TRBD2 (6 bases). The CDR3 length is 16 residues. CDR1 and CDR2 (germline): SGDLS, YYNGEE. Trimming shortened V by 4 bases and J by 4 bases, and 20 bases separated the two germline ends. DNA of the CDR3: TGTGCCAGCAGCACCGCACCGGGAGCGGGCGGAGAGACCCAGTACTTC. It is translated as CASSTAPGAGGETQYF.

The chain combines TRBV29-1 with TRBJ2-2; a weak D match, TRBD2 (6 bases). The germline V gene encodes CDR1 SQVTM and CDR2 ANQGSEA. CDR3 size: 14 residues. Trimming took off 4 bases at V and 1 base at J, with 10 bases between the two ends. The chain's CDR3 is CSVVGTLNTGELFF. CDR3 DNA sequence: TGCAGCGTTGTGGGGACTCTGAACACCGGGGAGCTGTTTTTT.

This clone has more than one count but fewer than ten. This chain uses TRBV30 with TRBJ1-1; D is perhaps TRBD1 (5 bases). Germline V CDR1 and CDR2: GTSNPN, SVGIG (reference sequence). This CDR3 comprises 12 residues. V gave up 0 bases and J gave up 7 bases, with 9 bases separating them. Here the CDR3 reads CAWSVQVVEAFF. The CDR3 DNA reads TGTGCCTGGAGTGTACAGGTCGTTGAAGCTTTCTTT.

The rearrangement links TRBV19 to TRBJ1-5, with TRBD1 matching 7 bases. Germline CDR1 is LNHDA and CDR2 is SQIVND (reference sequence). This CDR3 has 17 residues. Trimming took 5 bases from V and 0 from J; bases not matched to a gene: 10. The CDR3 spells CASSALRQGYSNQPQHF. In nucleotides, the CDR3 is TGTGCCAGTAGTGCTCTCAGACAGGGCTATAGCAATCAGCCCCAGCATTTT.

The chain links TRBV24-1 to TRBJ1-5; TRBD1 is a possible D gene (5 bases). The V end was cut by 5 bases, the J end by 6 bases, with 16 bases between. Per germline, CDR1 KGHDR and CDR2 SFDVKD. This CDR3 comprises 15 residues. The CDR3 nucleotides are TGTGCCACCAGTGTCTCCGCTGGGGGGGGTCAGCCCCAGCATTTT. This sequence encodes CATSVSAGGGQPQHF.

The chain employs TRBV7-6 and TRBJ2-4; 10 nucleotides agree with TRBD2. The CDR3 is 18 amino acids. The germline V gene has CDR1 SGHVS and CDR2 FNYEAQ. V was clipped by 2 bases and J by 6 bases; unmatched bases: 13. In DNA, the CDR3 is TGTGCCAGCAGCTTACACCTCGGAATAGCGGGGGGCATAAACATTCAGTACTTC. Amino acids: CASSLHLGIAGGINIQYF.

In DNA, the CDR3 is TGTGCCAGCTCACCCTCCCTATTAATTGAGCGATCACCCCTCCACTTT. Its translation: CASSPSLLIERSPLHF. The chain joins TRBV18 to TRBJ1-6; D is ambiguous. Trimming took 3 bases from V and 10 from J, leaving 19 bases between them. CDR3 length: 16 amino acids. The germline gives CDR1 KGHSH, CDR2 LQKENI.

The chain carries TRBV5-4 and TRBJ1-2; D perhaps matches TRBD1 (6 bases). The CDR3 covers 13 residues. CDR1 is SGHNT and CDR2 is YYREEE in the germline V gene (reference sequence). The germline V and J ends were trimmed by 3 bases and 5 bases, with 11 bases remaining between them. CDR3 bases: TGTGCCAGCAGCTCAACAGGGTTTTATGGCTACACCTTC. It yields the protein CASSSTGFYGYTF.

The rearrangement uses TRBV5-1 and TRBJ1-1, with D possibly TRBD1 on 5 matching bases. V lost 5 bases and J 0 bases, leaving 8 bases between the germline ends. Germline V gives CDR1 SGHRS, CDR2 YFSETQ. CDR3 length: 13 amino acids. CDR3 DNA sequence: TGCGCCAGCAGTAGGGACTTGAACACTGAAGCTTTCTTT. Amino acids: CASSRDLNTEAFF.

Remarks on this clone: Other DNA sequences in this specimen translate into the identical CDR3. The CDR3 DNA reads as TGTGCCAGCAGCCAGGACAGCTCTGGGGCCAACGTCCTGACTTTC. This translates into CASSQDSSGANVLTF. V and J are TRBV3-1 (or the pseudogene TRBV3-2) and TRBJ2-6, with D maybe TRBD1 (6 bases). Germline V gives CDR1 LGHDT, CDR2 YNNKEL (reference sequence). V lost 3 bases, J lost 0 bases, and 6 bases lay in between. The CDR3 contains 15 residues.

The chain uses TRBV21-1 and TRBJ2-4; the D segment call TRBD1 is taken from the table without a DNA check. TRBV21-1 is flagged as a pseudogene. This CDR3 contains 19 residues. The CDR3 here is CASSKDWVQSGTGGLIQYF. CDR3 coding DNA: TGTGCCAGCAGCAAAGACTGGGTTCAGTCCGGGACAGGAGGCCTCATTCAGTACTTC.

The CDR3 coding sequence is TGTGCCAGCAAGGGCAGCAATAGCGGGGGAGGGGAGCTGTTTTTT. This encodes CASKGSNSGGGELFF. This chain links TRBV2 with TRBJ2-2; 9 bases align to TRBD2. Germline-derived CDR1 and CDR2 are SNHLY and FYNNEI. The CDR3 spans 15 residues. With V trimmed by 7 bases and J by 8 bases, 11 bases remained unmatched. Full variable domain (outside the CDR3, taken from reference TRBV2 and TRBJ2-2): EPEVTQTPSHQVTQMGQEVILRCVPISNHLYFYWYRQILGQKVEFLVSFYNNEISEKSEIFDDQFSVERPDGSNFTLKIRSTKLEDSAMYFCASKGSNSGGGELFFGEGSRLTVL.

V usage is TRBV6-5 and J usage is TRBJ1-2, with TRBD1 matching 10 bases. J lost 3 bases, V lost 7 bases, and 5 bases had no gene match. The CDR3 is made up of 14 amino acids. Germline CDR1 MNHEY, CDR2 SVGAGI. CDR3 protein: CASNDRGQDYGYTF. Written as DNA, the CDR3 is TGTGCCAGCAACGACAGGGGGCAGGACTATGGCTACACCTTC.

Worth noting for this clone: The germline gene is not matched at one end of the junction; a read error may be the cause. The chain recombines TRBV5-1 with TRBJ1-1; D ambiguous. Per germline, CDR1 SGHRS and CDR2 YFSETQ. The CDR3 loop spans 15 amino acids. The CDR3 nucleotides are TGCGCCAGCAGTTTGGGCCCTTCGCGCGACACTGAAGCTTTCTTT. Protein product: CASSLGPSRDTEAFF.

This clone was seen a single time. The rearrangement links TRBV7-2 to TRBJ2-5, with TRBD2 matching over 7 bases. CDR3 length: 16 amino acids. Germline assignment: CDR1 SGHTA and CDR2 FQGNSA. The V gene end was trimmed by 5 bases and the J gene end by 2 bases; junction bases not matched to a gene: 11. CDR3 loop: CASSSPGAGDQETQYF. The CDR3 DNA is TGTGCCAGCAGCAGTCCGGGCGCGGGAGATCAAGAGACCCAGTACTTC.

CDR3 nucleotide sequence: TGCGCCAGCAGCCAAGGGGAACAGGGGGTGATTACCTACGAGCAGTACTTC. It encodes CASSQGEQGVITYEQYF. The chain recombines TRBV4-1 with TRBJ2-7; TRBD1 agrees at 8 bases. The CDR3 contains 17 residues. Per germline, CDR1 MGHRA and CDR2 YSYEKL. V lost 1 base to trimming and J lost 2 bases; unmatched junction nucleotides: 10.

The chain uses TRBV5-1 and TRBJ2-1; D may be TRBD2 (6 bases). V dropped 4 bases and J dropped 2 bases, with 13 bases sitting between them. The CDR3 length is 15 residues. Germline-derived CDR1 and CDR2 are SGHRS and YFSETQ. CDR3 sequence: CASSQDGGAYNEQFF. In nucleotides, the CDR3 is TGCGCCAGCAGCCAGGACGGGGGAGCCTACAATGAGCAGTTCTTC.

This chain links TRBV11-2 with TRBJ2-2, with 11 positions matching TRBD2. Germline V CDR1 and CDR2: SGHAT, FQNNGV. After removal of 5 bases from V and 2 bases from J, the junction contained 13 bases not matched to a gene. CDR3 length equals 19 residues. CDR3 coding DNA: TGTGCCAGCAGCCAGACTATAGCGGGGGGGCGGTTCAACACCGGGGAGCTGTTTTTT. Its protein is CASSQTIAGGRFNTGELFF.

The V call is TRBV5-6, the J call TRBJ2-5; D might be TRBD1 (5 bases). CDR1 and CDR2 from the germline V gene are SGHDT and YYEEEE. The CDR3 runs 16 residues. The V and J ends lost 1 base and 2 bases respectively, with 15 bases between them. The chain's CDR3 is CASSLTAGRTQETQYF. The CDR3 region has the DNA TGTGCCAGCAGCTTGACGGCAGGGCGAACACAAGAGACCCAGTACTTC.

This chain uses TRBV10-1 with TRBJ2-1; 9 bases fit TRBD2. There are 19 residues in the CDR3. Germline V gene sequence: CDR1 WNHNN, CDR2 SYGVQD (reference sequence). Germline trimming cut 2 bases from V and 1 base from J; bases unmatched to any gene: 12. CDR3 bases: TGCGCCAGCAGTGAGCCGGGGATAGCGGGGGTCCCTTCCTACAATGAGCAGTTCTTC. Encoded protein: CASSEPGIAGVPSYNEQFF.

This chain connects TRBV6-5 to TRBJ1-1; TRBD1 might be the D (6 bases). V gave up 7 bases and J gave up 4 bases, with 19 bases separating them. The CDR3 runs to 15 residues. Germline V gives CDR1 MNHEY, CDR2 SVGAGI. The CDR3 loop is CASTKLGASGTEAFF. CDR3 DNA sequence: TGTGCCAGCACGAAACTGGGGGCCTCGGGCACTGAAGCTTTCTTT.